What follows are 2 T cell receptor beta chains derived from one specimen sequenced in a study. TCRdb used MiXCR to reprocess the RT-PCR reads, holding one entry per CDR3 protein. The sample has about 680,000 distinct CDR3 sequences, approximately 14% seen once. Material for sequencing was memory CD4+ T cells from blood. These receptors were collected from a female donor in good health, serving as a healthy control.

The chain links TRBV18 to TRBJ2-5; D ambiguous. The CDR3 totals 13 residues. Trimming shortened V by 3 bases and J by 3 bases, and 8 bases separated the two germline ends. Germline-derived CDR1 and CDR2 are KGHSH and LQKENI. CDR3 region: CASSPRTEETQYF. The DNA for the CDR3 is TGTGCCAGCTCACCTCGGACGGAAGAGACCCAGTACTTC.

The chain recombines TRBV5-1 with TRBJ2-7; tentatively, D is TRBD1 (6 bases). Deletions cut 2 bases from V and 2 bases from J, with 11 bases between. The CDR3 has 14 amino acids. The germline gives CDR1 SGHRS, CDR2 YFSETQ. The CDR3 DNA sequence: TGCGCCAGCAGCTTCCAGGGGAGTACCTACGAGCAGTACTTC. Translating gives CASSFQGSTYEQYF.